The T cell receptor (beta chain) described here comes from a study of response to subunit inactivated influenza vaccine. General study findings and limits: Only a handful of new T cells, the authors suggested, are recruited with each seasonal influenza vaccination.

TCRdb ran MiXCR on the RT-PCR reads and lists one entry per CDR3 protein. The profile shows 650,000 to 800,000 distinct CDR3 sequences, more than 11% of them singletons. This CDR3 comprises 15 residues. Per the germline V gene, CDR1 is MDHEN and CDR2 is SYDVKM. V lost 1 base and J 10 bases, leaving 17 bases between the germline ends. As to this clonotype: Its matching antigen is unknown.

J is TRBJ2-1 and V is TRBV28; D ambiguous. This clonotype was sampled from a middle-aged man who received an inactivated influenza vaccine. Source: PBMCs from blood, taken 14 to 15 days before vaccination. The CDR3 region is CASSLLGNSRLEQFF. The CDR3 DNA is TGTGCCAGCAGTTTATTAGGAAACTCCCGGCTCGAGCAGTTCTTC.